Described below is a single TCR delta chain sequence and its context. TCRdb reprocessed the reads through CATT. Of some 11,000 delta-chain clones listed, around 8.2% are singletons. The CDR3 has 22 residues. Germline CDR1 GEAIGNYY, CDR2 EKD. The trim removed 1 base at V and 0 bases at J, leaving 24 bases unmatched. This sample is part of a study of gamma-delta chains in newborns, infants, children. Study-wide background: Microbial exposure reportedly drives polyclonal innate γδ T cell expansion after birth.

The chain recombines TRDV2 with TRDJ1, with 8 bases matching TRDD3. The specimen was blood. This TCR came from a child who was a newborn, infant or young child, either healthy, febrile or measles-vaccinated (not recorded which). CDR3 DNA sequence: TGTGCCTGTGACACTGTATCTTCCCGTATACTGGGGGGACACTCATACACCGATAAACTCATCTTT. It is translated as CACDTVSSRILGGHSYTDKLIF.